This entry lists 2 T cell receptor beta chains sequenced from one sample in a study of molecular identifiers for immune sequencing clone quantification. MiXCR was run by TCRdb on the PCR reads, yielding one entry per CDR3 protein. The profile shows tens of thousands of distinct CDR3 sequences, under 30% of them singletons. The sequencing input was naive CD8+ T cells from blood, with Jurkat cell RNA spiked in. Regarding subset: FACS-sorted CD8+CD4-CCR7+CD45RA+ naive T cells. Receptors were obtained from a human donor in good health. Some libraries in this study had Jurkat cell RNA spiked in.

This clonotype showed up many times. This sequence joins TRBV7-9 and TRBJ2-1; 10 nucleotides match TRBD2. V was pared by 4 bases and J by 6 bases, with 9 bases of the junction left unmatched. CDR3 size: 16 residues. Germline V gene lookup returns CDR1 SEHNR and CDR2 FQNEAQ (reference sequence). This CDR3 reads CASSSGMGLASNEQFF. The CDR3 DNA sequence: TGTGCCAGCAGCTCAGGGATGGGACTAGCGAGCAATGAGCAGTTCTTC. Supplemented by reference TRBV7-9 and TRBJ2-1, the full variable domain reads DTGVSQNPRHKITKRGQNVTFRCDPISEHNRLYWYRQTLGQGPEFLTYFQNEAQLEKSRLLSDRFSAERPKGSFSTLEIQRTEQGDSAMYLCASSSGMGLASNEQFFGPGTRLTVL.

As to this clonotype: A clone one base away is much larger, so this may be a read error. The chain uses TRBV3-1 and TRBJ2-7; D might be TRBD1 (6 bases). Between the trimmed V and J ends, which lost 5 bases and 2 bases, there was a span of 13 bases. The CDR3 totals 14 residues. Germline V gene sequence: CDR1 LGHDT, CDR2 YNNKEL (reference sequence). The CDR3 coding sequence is TGTGCCAGCAGCGCCTCCGGGACACCCTACGAGCAGTACTTC. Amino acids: CASSASGTPYEQYF.